Presented here are 27 T cell receptor beta chains from one specimen sequenced in a study of blood T cells in healthy people across ages. Combining a sample-barcoded 5' primer with a J-beta primer mix, a second PCR ran for about 6 to 11 cycles. TCRdb processed the 5' RACE reads anew with MiXCR; each CDR3 protein has one entry. The table has 790,000 or so distinct CDR3 sequences, around half seen once; the top ten hold around 18%. The sample was blood. Receptor source: a man aged 80 or over in good health.

On this clonotype: A junction end diverges from the germline sequence, so it may reflect a read error. V and J are TRBV9 and TRBJ2-5, with D unclear. This CDR3 comprises 14 residues. Germline values: CDR1 SGDLS, CDR2 YYNGEE. The CDR3 region is CASSVDGSQETRYF. The CDR3 nucleotides are TGTGCCAGCAGCGTAGACGGGTCGCAAGAGACCCGGTACTTC.

This clonotype was observed a handful of times. The chain joins TRBV20-1 to TRBJ1-5; D is possibly TRBD1 (5 bases). The CDR3 totals 13 residues. With 7 bases removed from V and 4 bases from J, the gap between germline ends came to 14 bases. The germline gives CDR1 DFQATT, CDR2 SNEGSKA (reference sequence). The CDR3 loop is CSVSGGGNQPQHF. The CDR3 DNA sequence: TGCAGTGTCTCGGGGGGGGGAAATCAGCCCCAGCATTTT.

In its sample, this clonotype was seen a few times. Since a much larger clone is just one base distant, this may be a read error. J is TRBJ2-6 and V is TRBV18; no reliable D call. Germline CDR1 is KGHSH and CDR2 is LQKENI. V was cut by 2 bases and J by 0 bases, with 11 bases left in between. This CDR3 spans 17 amino acids. The DNA for the CDR3 is TGTGCCAGCTCACCAGACGGAGCGCGCTCTGGGGCCAACGTCCTGACTTTC. Translation gives CASSPDGARSGANVLTF.

The chain couples TRBV12-3 or TRBV12-4 to TRBJ2-1; 8 bases align to TRBD2. The CDR3 extends over 13 amino acids. Unmatched junction bases numbered 9, after V lost 5 bases and J lost 12 bases. The chain's CDR3 is CASSSGSRWGQFF. In nucleotides, the CDR3 is TGTGCCAGCAGTAGCGGGAGTCGGTGGGGGCAGTTCTTC.

The CDR3 region has the DNA TGTGCCAGCAGCCAAGAACTGGCGAACACCGGGGAGCTGTTTTTT. As protein: CASSQELANTGELFF. The chain recombines TRBV4-2 with TRBJ2-2; no firm D call. V was clipped by 0 bases and J by 0 bases, with 5 bases between them. CDR3 length equals 15 residues. Germline lookup yields CDR1 LGHNA and CDR2 YNFKEQ.

The chain combines TRBV11-2 with TRBJ2-1, with 8 bases that match TRBD2. V shed 4 bases, J shed 5 bases, and the junction held 7 bases outside the gene matches. From germline, CDR1 is SGHAT and CDR2 FQNNGV. The length of the CDR3 is 15 residues. The CDR3 spells CASSSGTRRDNEQFF. The CDR3 region has the DNA TGTGCCAGCAGCTCCGGGACTAGGAGGGACAATGAGCAGTTCTTC.

This clonotype turned up a few times. This chain connects TRBV7-9 to TRBJ2-6; D not resolved. From germline, CDR1 is SEHNR and CDR2 FQNEAQ (reference sequence). The V and J ends lost 5 bases and 4 bases respectively, with 18 bases between them. The CDR3 runs 17 residues. CDR3 protein: CASSLPERLGGANVLTF. CDR3 DNA: TGTGCCAGCAGCCTCCCCGAACGCCTTGGAGGGGCCAACGTCCTGACTTTC.

This clonotype occurred a few times. This chain joins TRBV24-1 and TRBJ2-7, with TRBD2 matching 11 bases. Germline lookup yields CDR1 KGHDR and CDR2 SFDVKD. The CDR3 has 15 residues. J lost 7 bases, V lost 7 bases, and 11 bases had no gene match. CDR3: CATRSSGRGYNEQYF. The CDR3 coding sequence is TGTGCCACCAGGAGTAGCGGGAGGGGATACAATGAGCAGTACTTC.

This sequence joins TRBV27 and TRBJ2-7; no reliable D call. The V gene lost 5 bases and the J gene lost 3 bases, with 14 bases spanning the gap. CDR1 is MNHEY and CDR2 is SMNVEV in the germline V gene (reference sequence). This CDR3 contains 14 residues. The DNA for the CDR3 is TGTGCCAGCAGTGCCCCGACAAAAATCTACGAGCAGTACTTC. This codes for CASSAPTKIYEQYF.

This clonotype has a handful of counts. The chain has TRBV20-1 and TRBJ2-1, with TRBD2 matching 8 bases. Losses at the gene ends were 3 bases for V and 11 bases for J; bases not matched to a gene: 6. The V gene's germline CDR1 is DFQATT and CDR2 SNEGSKA (reference sequence). This CDR3 region has 12 residues. This chain's CDR3 is CSASTSGHKQFF. In DNA, the CDR3 is TGCAGTGCTAGTACTAGCGGACACAAGCAGTTCTTC.

The sample holds a few counts of this clonotype. The V gene is TRBV20-1, the J gene TRBJ2-7; 9 nucleotides line up with TRBD1. Trimming took 0 bases from V and 6 from J; bases not matched to a gene: 9. This CDR3 has 15 amino acids. Germline V CDR1 and CDR2: DFQATT, SNEGSKA (reference sequence). The chain's CDR3 is CSARDFDRGVGEQYF. CDR3 bases: TGCAGTGCTAGAGATTTCGACAGGGGGGTAGGCGAGCAGTACTTC.

This clonotype was seen only a few times. V and J are TRBV14 and TRBJ2-1; D is undetermined. The CDR3 length is 11 residues. V was cut by 1 base and J by 9 bases, with 4 bases left in between. The germline V gene encodes CDR1 SGHDN and CDR2 FVKESK. The CDR3 region has the DNA TGTGCCAGCAGCCAAGGTGGTGAGCAGTTCTTC. Protein sequence: CASSQGGEQFF. Full variable domain (remainder filled in from reference TRBV14 and TRBJ2-1): EAGVTQFPSHSVIEKGQTVTLRCDPISGHDNLYWYRRVMGKEIKFLLHFVKESKQDESGMPNNRFLAERTGGTYSTLKVQPAELEDSGVYFCASSQGGEQFFGPGTRLTVL.

The chain employs TRBV27 and TRBJ2-5; D tentatively fits TRBD1 or TRBD2 (5 bases each). Looked up from germline, CDR1 is MNHEY and CDR2 is SMNVEV (reference sequence). Trimming pared 3 bases from V and 0 bases from J, leaving 14 bases between. The CDR3 is 16 amino acids. The DNA of the CDR3 is TGTGCCAGCAGTTTTAACCTGGGGGAGCACCAAGAGACCCAGTACTTC. Its translation is CASSFNLGEHQETQYF.

The chain is built from TRBV20-1 and TRBJ2-1; 7 bases agree with TRBD2. Germline V lookup: CDR1 DFQATT, CDR2 SNEGSKA (reference sequence). V lost 0 bases and J lost 6; bases outside the gene matches: 8. The CDR3 is made up of 15 amino acids. The CDR3 coding sequence is TGCAGTGCTAGAGACCCTTGGACTAGTACCAATGAGCAGTTCTTC. Protein sequence: CSARDPWTSTNEQFF.

The chain is built from TRBV20-1 and TRBJ2-7; 8 nucleotides align to TRBD2. The J call may not be correct, given that the DNA end is closer to TRBJ2-5. CDR3 length: 15 amino acids. CDR1 and CDR2 from the germline V gene are DFQATT and SNEGSKA (reference sequence). CDR3 residues: CSARPQRESGETQYF. The CDR3 DNA reads TGCAGTGCTAGACCCCAGCGGGAGTCGGGTGAGACCCAGTACTTC.

About this clonotype: This could be a read error, since a much larger clone is one nucleotide away. The rearrangement links TRBV29-1 to TRBJ2-3, with D uncertain. This CDR3 contains 12 residues. Per germline, CDR1 SQVTM and CDR2 ANQGSEA. Here the CDR3 reads CNVEAPLDTQYF. The CDR3 bases are TGCAACGTTGAAGCACCGTTAGATACGCAGTATTTT.

The chain has TRBV10-3 and TRBJ1-1, with unresolved D. Looked up from germline, CDR1 is ENHRY and CDR2 is SYGVKD. The CDR3 is made up of 12 amino acids. V was trimmed by 9 bases and J by 4 bases, leaving 12 bases between them. The CDR3 DNA sequence: TGTGCCATTCGGGCGCAACGCACTGAAGCTTTCTTT. Translating gives CAIRAQRTEAFF.

This rearrangement joins TRBV4-3 to TRBJ2-2; the D gene is possibly TRBD2 (6 bases). Trimming took off 4 bases at V and 5 bases at J, with 17 bases between the two ends. CDR3 size: 16 residues. The V gene's germline CDR1 is LGHNA and CDR2 YSLEER. In nucleotides, the CDR3 is TGCGCCAGCAGCCCACTATGGCGGGGAGAGACCGGGGAGCTGTTTTTT. It specifies CASSPLWRGETGELFF.

This clonotype was observed many times. V is TRBV7-2 and J is TRBJ2-3, with D perhaps TRBD1 (7 bases). The CDR3 extends over 15 amino acids. Trimming pared 1 base from V and 4 bases from J, leaving 12 bases between. Germline-derived CDR1 and CDR2 are SGHTA and FQGNSA. DNA of the CDR3: TGTGCCAGCAGCTTAGATCAGGGGGGAGCAGATACGCAGTATTTT. It encodes CASSLDQGGADTQYF.

This chain links TRBV27 with TRBJ2-7; D is possibly TRBD2 (6 bases). The J call is in doubt because the DNA end fits TRBJ2-5 better. The V gene's germline CDR1 is MNHEY and CDR2 SMNVEV (reference sequence). CDR3 size: 16 residues. Here the CDR3 DNA reads TGTGCCAGCAGTTCCATCCCCGGGACTGTATCGGAGACCCAGTACTTC. Protein: CASSSIPGTVSETQYF.

The chain links TRBV29-1 to TRBJ1-1; weak D call: TRBD1 (5 bases). CDR3 size: 13 residues. Germline loops: CDR1 SQVTM, CDR2 ANQGSEA. The V and J ends lost 7 bases and 7 bases respectively, with 19 bases between them. The chain's CDR3 is CSARAARRGEAFF. The CDR3 coding sequence is TGCAGCGCGAGGGCAGCCCGGAGGGGTGAAGCTTTCTTT.

V is TRBV29-1 and J is TRBJ2-2, with 12 bases lining up with TRBD2. The V gene's germline CDR1 is SQVTM and CDR2 ANQGSEA. Germline trimming cut 2 bases from V and 7 bases from J; bases unmatched to any gene: 11. This CDR3 is built from 17 residues. The DNA of the CDR3 is TGCAGCGTTGAAAGGGGCCTAGCGGGAGGGCTAATCGGGGAGCTGTTTTTT. This sequence encodes CSVERGLAGGLIGELFF.

This clonotype was counted between two and nine times. The CDR3, as DNA: TGTGCCAGCAGTGAGAGGAAACTAGCGGGAGTCAATGAGCAGTTCTTC. This codes for CASSERKLAGVNEQFF. The chain couples TRBV2 to TRBJ2-1; TRBD2 agrees at 11 bases. The CDR3 contains 16 residues. J gave up 6 bases and V 3 bases, and 7 bases lay outside the gene matches. The germline gives CDR1 SNHLY, CDR2 FYNNEI.

This clonotype was counted a few times. The rearrangement links TRBV7-2 to TRBJ2-7; 9 nucleotides agree with TRBD1. This CDR3 is 14 amino acids long. Germline V gene sequence: CDR1 SGHTA, CDR2 FQGNSA. V dropped 8 bases and J dropped 3; count of bases not matched to a gene: 8. DNA of the CDR3: TGTGCCAGCGGAACAGGGGGCTTCTACTACGAGCAGTACTTC. Protein product: CASGTGGFYYEQYF. Full variable domain (remainder filled in from reference TRBV7-2 and TRBJ2-7): GAGVSQSPSNKVTEKGKDVELRCDPISGHTALYWYRQSLGQGLEFLIYFQGNSAPDKSGLPSDRFSAERTGGSVSTLTIQRTQQEDSAVYLCASGTGGFYYEQYFGPGTRLTVT.

The CDR3 DNA follows: TGTGCCAGCAGCCAAGAGGGCTCTCTCGGTGGTAAGGGGAGAGCCAAAAACATTCAGTACTTC. Its protein product is CASSQEGSLGGKGRAKNIQYF. This chain connects TRBV4-2 to TRBJ2-4; D tentatively fits TRBD1 or TRBD2 (5 bases each). The CDR3 is 21 amino acids. CDR1 and CDR2 (germline): LGHNA, YNFKEQ. Trimming removed 0 bases from V and 0 bases from J, with 24 bases in between.

The chain carries TRBV5-1 and TRBJ2-3; 7 positions match TRBD2. The length of the CDR3 is 15 residues. V lost 0 bases, J lost 0 bases, and 1 base stayed unmatched. The germline V gene encodes CDR1 SGHRS and CDR2 YFSETQ. The CDR3 sequence is CASSLVTSSTDTQYF. The CDR3 DNA is TGCGCCAGCAGCTTGGTGACTAGCAGCACAGATACGCAGTATTTT.

The table lists this clonotype with a few counts. The chain is built from TRBV11-3 and TRBJ1-5, with no clear D. CDR1 is SGHNT and CDR2 is YENEEA in the germline V gene. The CDR3 has 16 residues. Trimming stripped 3 bases from V and 0 bases from J, with 12 bases between. The DNA for the CDR3 is TGTGCCAGCAGCTTTTTTCCAGATTATAGCAATCAGCCCCAGCATTTT. The encoded protein is CASSFFPDYSNQPQHF.